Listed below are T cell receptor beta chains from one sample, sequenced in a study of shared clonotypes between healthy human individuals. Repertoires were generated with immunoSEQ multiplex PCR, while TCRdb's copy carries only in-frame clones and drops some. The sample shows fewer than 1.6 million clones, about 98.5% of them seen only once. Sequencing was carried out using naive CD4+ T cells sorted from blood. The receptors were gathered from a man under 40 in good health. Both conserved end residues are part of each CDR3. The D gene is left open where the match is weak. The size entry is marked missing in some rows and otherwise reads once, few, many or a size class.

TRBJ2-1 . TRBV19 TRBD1 CASSSPSGTGPYNEQFF TGTGCCAGTAGTAGCCCTTCAGGGACAGGTCCCTACAATGAGCAGTTCTTC
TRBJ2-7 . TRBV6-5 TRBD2 CASSYLSGSSYEQYF TGTGCCAGCAGTTACCTTAGCGGGAGCTCCTACGAGCAGTACTTC
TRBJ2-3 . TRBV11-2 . CASSFSGVSRTDTQYF TGTGCCAGCAGCTTCTCCGGTGTGAGTCGCACAGATACGCAGTATTTT
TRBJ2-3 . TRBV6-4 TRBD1 CASRPDRTSTDTQYF TGTGCCAGCAGACCGGACAGGACCTCCACAGATACGCAGTATTTT
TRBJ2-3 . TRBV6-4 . CASSDHPTDTQYF TGTGCCAGCAGTGATCACCCGACAGATACGCAGTATTTT
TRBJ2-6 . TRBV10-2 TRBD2 CASRADNGTNSGANVLTF TGCGCCAGCAGAGCTGACAATGGGACTAACTCTGGGGCCAACGTCCTGACTTTC
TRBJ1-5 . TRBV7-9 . CAGGRDGNQPQHF TGTGCCGGTGGACGAGATGGCAATCAGCCCCAGCATTTT
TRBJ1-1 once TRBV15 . CATSRELFKGRHTEAFF TGTGCCACCAGCAGAGAACTATTTAAGGGTCGCCACACTGAAGCTTTCTTT
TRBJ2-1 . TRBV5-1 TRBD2 CASSSLAGGLSSYNEQFF TGCGCCAGCAGCTCTTTAGCGGGAGGGTTGAGCTCCTACAATGAGCAGTTCTTC
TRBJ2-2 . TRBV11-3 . CASSPRLGGGSGELFF TGTGCCAGCAGCCCCCGCTTGGGGGGAGGCTCCGGGGAGCTGTTTTTT
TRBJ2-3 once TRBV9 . CASSVGNFAGDTQYF TGTGCCAGCAGCGTAGGAAACTTTGCAGGAGATACGCAGTATTTT
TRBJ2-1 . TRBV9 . CASSVASATYNEQFF TGTGCCAGCAGCGTAGCTAGCGCAACTTACAATGAGCAGTTCTTC
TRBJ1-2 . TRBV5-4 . CASSLEVRSEGDGYTF TGTGCCAGCAGCTTGGAGGTTCGGTCAGAAGGTGATGGCTACACCTTC
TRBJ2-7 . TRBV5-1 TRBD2 CASSLAPISGRGGEQYF TGCGCCAGCAGCTTGGCCCCAATTAGCGGGAGGGGCGGAGAGCAGTACTTC
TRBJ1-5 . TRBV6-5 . CASSYSPRVQPQHF TGTGCCAGCAGTTACTCCCCGAGGGTTCAGCCCCAGCATTTT
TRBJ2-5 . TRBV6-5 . CASSHRQSQETQYF TGTGCCAGCAGCCATAGACAGAGCCAAGAGACCCAGTACTTC
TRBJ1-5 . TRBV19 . CASSITSNQPQHF TGTGCCAGTAGTATAACTAGCAATCAGCCCCAGCATTTT
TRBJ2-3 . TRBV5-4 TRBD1 CASRFSFGTGLLNTDTQYF TGTGCCAGCAGATTCTCTTTCGGGACAGGGTTACTCAACACAGATACGCAGTATTTT
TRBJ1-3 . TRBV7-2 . CASSHPFREYTIYF TGTGCCAGCAGCCACCCTTTTAGGGAGTACACCATATATTTT
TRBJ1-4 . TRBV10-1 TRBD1 CASSTGATNEKLFF TGCGCCAGCAGTACAGGGGCAACTAATGAAAAACTGTTTTTT
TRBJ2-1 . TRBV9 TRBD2 CASSRSGGSNYNEQFF TGTGCCAGCAGCCGTAGTGGCGGGAGCAACTACAATGAGCAGTTCTTC
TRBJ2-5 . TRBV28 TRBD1 CASSRTGGEETQYF TGTGCCAGCAGCCGAACAGGGGGAGAAGAGACCCAGTACTTC
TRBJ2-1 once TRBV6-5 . CASSWDSTTSYNEQFF TGTGCCAGCAGTTGGGACTCTACGACCTCCTACAATGAGCAGTTCTTC
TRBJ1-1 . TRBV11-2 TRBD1 CASSRGQGREAFF TGTGCCAGCAGCCGCGGACAGGGTCGCGAGGCTTTCTTT
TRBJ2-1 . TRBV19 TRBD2 CASRPSGPSYNEQFF TGTGCCAGTAGGCCTAGCGGGCCCTCCTACAATGAGCAGTTCTTC
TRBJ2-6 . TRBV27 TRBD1 CASSLATGKSGANVLTF TGTGCCAGCAGTTTAGCGACAGGGAAGTCTGGGGCCAACGTCCTGACTTTC
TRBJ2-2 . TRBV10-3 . CAISETSPGELFF TGTGCCATCAGTGAGACTAGCCCCGGGGAGCTGTTTTTT
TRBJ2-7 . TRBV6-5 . CASSRGLAYEQYF TGTGCCAGCAGCCGGGGGCTTGCCTACGAGCAGTACTTC
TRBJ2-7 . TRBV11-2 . CASSPIRRVVGGSYEQYF TGTGCCAGCAGCCCAATACGGCGGGTTGTTGGGGGTTCCTACGAGCAGTACTTC
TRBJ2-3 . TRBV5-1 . CASHDPRAGSTDTQYF TGCGCCAGCCACGATCCCAGGGCGGGGAGCACAGATACGCAGTATTTT
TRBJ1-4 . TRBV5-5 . CASSLEATNEKLFF TGTGCCAGCAGCTTGGAGGCAACTAATGAAAAACTGTTTTTT
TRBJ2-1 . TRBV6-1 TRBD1 CASSERQGARNLRNEQFF TGTGCCAGCAGTGAACGGCAGGGGGCAAGGAACCTACGGAATGAGCAGTTCTTC
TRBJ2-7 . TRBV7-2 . CASSFDPTDYEQYF TGTGCCAGCAGCTTCGACCCGACAGACTACGAGCAGTACTTC
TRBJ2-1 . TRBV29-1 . CSSLGVYEQFF TGCAGCTCCCTCGGTGTCTATGAGCAGTTCTTC
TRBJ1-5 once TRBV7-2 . CASRRANQPQHF TGTGCCAGCAGGAGGGCTAACCAGCCCCAGCATTTT
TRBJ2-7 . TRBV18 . CASSMTLPGRGSYEQYF TGTGCCAGCTCTATGACCCTCCCCGGTAGAGGCTCCTACGAGCAGTACTTC
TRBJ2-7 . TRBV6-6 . CASIDDSYEQYF TGTGCCAGCATAGACGACAGCTACGAGCAGTACTTC
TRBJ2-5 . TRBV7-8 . CASSLRILETQYF TGTGCCAGCAGCTTAAGGATACTGGAGACCCAGTACTTC
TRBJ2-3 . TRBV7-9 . CASSLEGLLTVPDTQYF TGTGCCAGCAGCTTAGAGGGACTGCTAACCGTCCCAGATACGCAGTATTTT
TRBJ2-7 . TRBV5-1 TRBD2 CASSLGMGLAGGISYEQYF TGCGCCAGCAGCTTGGGTATGGGACTAGCGGGAGGGATCTCCTACGAGCAGTACTTC
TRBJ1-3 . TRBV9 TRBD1 CASSAIGDRGILSGNTIYF TGTGCCAGCAGCGCGATAGGGGACAGGGGGATTCTATCCGGAAACACCATATATTTT
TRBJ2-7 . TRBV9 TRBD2 CASGSGRNPGNFRSYEQYF TGTGCCAGCGGTAGCGGGAGGAATCCGGGTAATTTCCGCTCTTACGAGCAGTACTTC
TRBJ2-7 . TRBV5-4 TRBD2 CASTLDPRREGPYEQYF TGTGCCAGCACCTTGGACCCCAGGCGGGAGGGACCCTACGAGCAGTACTTC
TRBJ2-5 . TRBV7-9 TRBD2 CASSPRLAEQETQYF TGTGCCAGCAGCCCTAGACTAGCGGAACAAGAGACCCAGTACTTC
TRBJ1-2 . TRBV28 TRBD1 CASSFRPGGAHGYTF TGTGCCAGCAGTTTCAGGCCAGGGGGCGCCCATGGCTACACCTTC
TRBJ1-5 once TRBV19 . CASTLGGHSNQPQHF TGTGCCAGTACCCTAGGGGGGCATAGCAATCAGCCCCAGCATTTT
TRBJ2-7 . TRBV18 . CASSPLGGAGYEQYF TGTGCCAGCTCACCACTAGGAGGGGCGGGCTACGAGCAGTACTTC
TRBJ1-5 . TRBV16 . CASSRLRDTYSNQPQHF TGTGCCAGCAGCCGTTTACGGGACACCTATAGCAATCAGCCCCAGCATTTT
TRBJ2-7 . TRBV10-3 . CAIQGGVGEQYF TGTGCCATCCAAGGCGGGGTGGGCGAGCAGTACTTC
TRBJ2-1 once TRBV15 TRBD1 CATSRDTGTGGYNEQFF TGTGCCACCAGCAGAGACACCGGGACAGGGGGCTACAATGAGCAGTTCTTC
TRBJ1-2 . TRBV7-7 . CASSLGSLPFVAYGDNYGYTF TGTGCTAGCAGCCTGGGCAGCCTGCCTTTCGTAGCCTACGGCGACAACTATGGCTACACCTTC
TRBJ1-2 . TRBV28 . CASREGGSYGYTF TGTGCCAGCAGGGAGGGGGGTAGCTATGGCTACACCTTC
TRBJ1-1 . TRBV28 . CASSLLSRKAFF TGTGCCAGCAGTTTACTATCCCGAAAAGCTTTCTTT
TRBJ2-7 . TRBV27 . CASSLQALTPYEQYF TGTGCCAGCAGTTTACAAGCACTGACCCCTTACGAGCAGTACTTC
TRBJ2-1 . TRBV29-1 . CSVGRKISYNEQFF TGCAGCGTTGGGAGGAAAATCTCCTACAATGAGCAGTTCTTC
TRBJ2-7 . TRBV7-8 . CASSPARVKSYEQYF TGTGCCAGCAGCCCCGCAAGAGTCAAATCCTACGAGCAGTACTTC
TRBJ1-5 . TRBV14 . CASSPVGNGNQPQHF TGTGCCAGCAGCCCCGTGGGGAATGGCAATCAGCCCCAGCATTTT
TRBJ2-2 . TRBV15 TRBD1 CATSRADRDTGELFF TGTGCCACCAGCAGAGCAGACAGGGACACCGGGGAGCTGTTTTTT
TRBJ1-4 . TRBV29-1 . CSVSWSFNEKLFF TGCAGCGTCTCGTGGAGCTTTAATGAAAAACTGTTTTTT